This TCR beta chain appears in the sequencing data of a study of T-cell reconstitution after alpha-beta-depleted transplantation in children. This clonotype was detected a few times. Library preparation (for TCRbeta) was performed with unique molecular identifiers. TCRdb redid the calling of the PCR reads with MiXCR, one entry per CDR3 protein. The sample lists roughly 200,000 distinct CDR3 sequences, about 9.2% occurring once. Germline V gene data show CDR1 as SGHRS and CDR2 as YFSETQ. V trimming: 4 bases; J trimming: 5 bases; junction bases outside the gene matches: 9. This CDR3 spans 15 amino acids.

This clonotype originated in a human donor who donated a stem cell graft to a child with acute lymphoblastic leukemia. The chain joins TRBV5-1 to TRBJ1-5; 7 nucleotides align to TRBD1. Sequenced material: PBMCs from the stem cell graft donor, taken from the stem cell graft. DNA of the CDR3: TGCGCCAGCAGCGCGTCGGGACAGCCTCATCAGCCCCAGCATTTT. Its protein product is CASSASGQPHQPQHF.